Here is one T cell receptor (beta chain) with its context. Assay used: immunoSEQ multiplex PCR; TCRdb lists only in-frame clones, some missing. Of some 700,000 clones listed, about nine tenths are singletons. The data were obtained in a study of blood T cell repertoires in COVID-19. Study-level information: The United States, Italy and Spain were the sources of the acute and convalescent COVID-19 samples. T cells, B-cell-depleted T cells, or PBMCs provided the cDNA or gDNA that served as material.

This CDR3 is 15 amino acids long. The germline V gene encodes CDR1 SGHRS and CDR2 YFSETQ. Trimming stripped 1 base from V and 1 base from J, with 11 bases between. The sequenced material came from peripheral blood. The chain employs TRBV5-1 and TRBJ1-1, with D uncertain. The clonotype comes from a woman under 30 with acute or convalescent COVID-19. The CDR3 DNA reads TGCGCCAGCAGCTTGCCATCGACTCAGAACACTGAAGCTTTCTTT. Its translation: CASSLPSTQNTEAFF.